The T cell receptor (beta chain) under discussion was sequenced for a study of blood T cell repertoires in COVID-19. Study-level background: Sites across the United States, Italy and Spain contributed samples from acute and convalescent COVID-19. From T cells, B-cell-depleted T cells, or PBMCs came the material, which was cDNA or gDNA.

Sequencing used immunoSEQ multiplex PCR; TCRdb keeps in-frame clones, though not all of them. Among 200,000 or so clones listed, roughly nine tenths were seen once. The V gene's germline CDR1 is SQVTM and CDR2 ANQGSEA. After removal of 7 bases from V and 5 bases from J, the junction contained 21 bases not matched to a gene. CDR3 length: 17 amino acids. The chain has TRBV29-1 and TRBJ2-5; 8 bases map to TRBD1. Input material: peripheral blood. This TCR was sampled from a man aged 60 to 69 with COVID-19, enrolled during active disease. The CDR3 DNA is TGCAGCGGTCACCTAGACAGGGGCGATGGGGTTGCGGAGACCCAGTACTTC. It specifies CSGHLDRGDGVAETQYF.